This T cell receptor (beta chain) was captured by sequencing in a study of breast tumors, draining lymph nodes, adjacent tissues. Breast cancer patients provided tissue from their axillary draining lymph nodes. Broader study findings: Compared with lymph nodes, tumors were less diverse; compared with nontumor tissue, more. Compared with basal-like, luminal-like tumors shared significantly more repertoire with nontumor tissue. Data fit most tumor T cells coming from lymph node, expanding in tumor. Tumor T cell lymph node origin was a supported hypothesis, not proven.

The CDR3 extends over 14 amino acids. CDR1 and CDR2 (germline): SGHRS, YFSETQ. Remarks on this clonotype: The antigen remains undetermined. Compared with germline, one end of the junction differs, possibly owing to a read error.

TCRdb itself ran the multiplex PCR reads through MiXCR, one entry per CDR3 protein. The sample yields tens of thousands of distinct CDR3 sequences, more than 25% seen once. This TCR came from a female donor with breast cancer. Some clones in this sample may be carry-over from other donors' samples. The chain is built from TRBV5-1 and TRBJ1-4; D is possibly TRBD1 (6 bases). The sequenced material came from axillary lymph node tissue. CDR3 nucleotide sequence: TGCGCCAGCAGCCTTGGAGGACAGAATGAAAAACTGCTTTTT. This encodes CASSLGGQNEKLLF.